The 6 T cell receptor beta chains reported below all come from one sample, sequenced in a study of blood T cells in healthy people across ages. Next came a second PCR, run for 7 to 11 cycles, which used a sample-barcoded 5' primer along with a J-beta primer mix. TCRdb reprocessed the 5' RACE reads with MiXCR, giving one entry per CDR3 protein. The sample lists approximately 940,000 distinct CDR3 sequences; 40% to 60% were seen once. Sequenced material: blood. These receptors all come from a young man in good health.

This clonotype came up a few times. A much larger clone lies one base from this, so it may be a read error. The gene calls are TRBV20-1 and TRBJ2-1; 9 bases are a match to TRBD2. Germline values: CDR1 DFQATT, CDR2 SNEGSKA (reference sequence). The length of the CDR3 is 13 residues. Losses at the gene ends were 3 bases for V and 13 bases for J; bases not matched to a gene: 10. The CDR3 DNA reads as TGCAGTGCTAGGGGGACTAGCCTAGAGACCCAGTTCTTC. Translating it yields CSARGTSLETQFF.

This chain uses TRBV10-3 with TRBJ2-1; D unresolved. The V end was cut by 0 bases, the J end by 10 bases, with 10 bases between. The CDR3 is 13 amino acids. CDR1 is ENHRY, CDR2 SYGVKD, per germline. The CDR3 DNA sequence: TGTGCCATCAGTGAGTCGACGGTCTACGAGCAGTTCTTC. Protein product: CAISESTVYEQFF.

This rearrangement joins TRBV6-1 to TRBJ1-2; D gene ambiguous. The germline gives CDR1 MNHNS, CDR2 SASEGT. V dropped 5 bases and J dropped 4 bases, with 11 bases sitting between them. The CDR3 contains 13 residues. CDR3 amino acids: CASSPQEGYGYTF. DNA for the CDR3: TGTGCCAGCAGTCCCCAGGAGGGCTATGGCTACACCTTC.

A remark on this clonotype: An end of the junction does not agree with germline; a read error may underlie this. This chain uses TRBV7-8 with TRBJ1-2; TRBD1 is a possible D gene (6 bases). The CDR3 runs 15 residues. Germline CDR1 reads SGHVS; CDR2 reads FQNEAQ. CDR3 nucleotides: TGTGCCAGTAGCTTAGTAGGTGGAGGGGGTCATGGCTACACCTTC. As protein: CASSLVGGGGHGYTF.

The chain carries TRBV29-1 and TRBJ2-7; no reliable D call. Trimming pared 2 bases from V and 4 bases from J, leaving 6 bases between. CDR3 length: 11 amino acids. Looked up from germline, CDR1 is SQVTM and CDR2 is ANQGSEA. Here the CDR3 reads CSVEYGYEQYF. CDR3 DNA sequence: TGCAGCGTTGAATATGGTTACGAGCAGTACTTC.

This clonotype came up once. The chain has TRBV21-1 and TRBJ1-5. TRBV21-1 is a pseudogene segment. This CDR3 contains 18 residues. CDR3 nucleotides: TGTGCCAGCAGCCCCCGTCACCACGGCAAGATTAGCAATCAGCCCCAGCATTTT. It codes for CASSPRHHGKISNQPQHF.